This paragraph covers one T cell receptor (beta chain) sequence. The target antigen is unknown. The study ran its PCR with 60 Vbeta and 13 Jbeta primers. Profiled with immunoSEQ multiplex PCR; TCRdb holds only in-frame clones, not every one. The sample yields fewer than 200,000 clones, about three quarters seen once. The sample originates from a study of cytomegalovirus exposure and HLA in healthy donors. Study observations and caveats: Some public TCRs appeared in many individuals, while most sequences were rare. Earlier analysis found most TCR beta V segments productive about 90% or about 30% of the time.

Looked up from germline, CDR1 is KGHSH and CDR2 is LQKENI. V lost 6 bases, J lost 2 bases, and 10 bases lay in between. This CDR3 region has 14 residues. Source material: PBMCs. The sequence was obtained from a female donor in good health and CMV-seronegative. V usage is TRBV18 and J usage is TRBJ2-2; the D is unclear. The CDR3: CASSFVRNTGELFF. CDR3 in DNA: TGTGCCAGCTCCTTTGTCAGAAACACCGGGGAGCTGTTTTTT.